This T cell receptor (beta chain) was captured by sequencing in a study of blood T cell repertoires in COVID-19. Turning to the study itself: The origin of the acute and convalescent COVID-19 samples was the United States, Italy and Spain.

J was trimmed by 3 bases and V by 4 bases; bases with no gene match: 4. Germline-derived CDR1 and CDR2 are LNHDA and SQIVND (reference sequence). The CDR3 runs to 15 residues. In the study's own analysis: Estimation of nucleated cell counts was performed using reference gene primer amplification. TCRdb's table, derived via immunoSEQ multiplex PCR, lists solely in-frame clones and lacks some. Clone size and the V and J calls come from that table; the DNA yielded D and trimming. The table shows around 140,000 clones, with about 70% occurring only once. The chain is built from TRBV19 and TRBJ1-2; 11 bases align to TRBD1. Sequencing was done on a sample of peripheral blood. This TCR came from a woman in her 70s with acute or convalescent COVID-19. The CDR3 DNA follows: TGTGCCAGTAGTACCCGGACAGGGGGCGACTATGGCTACACCTTC. Translated, it gives CASSTRTGGDYGYTF.